The next 7 T cell receptor beta chains were all read from a single sample in a study of control samples from healthy donors and cancer patients. TCRdb's table, derived via immunoSEQ multiplex PCR, lists solely in-frame clones and lacks some. The sample includes about 140,000 clones, about 90% of them seen just once. Sequencing input: blood. The source is a man younger than 30 in good health.

In its sample, this clone was seen a few times. The V call is TRBV7-9, the J call TRBJ1-5; D may be TRBD1 (6 bases). From germline, CDR1 is SEHNR and CDR2 FQNEAQ (reference sequence). The CDR3 runs 17 residues. V gave up 1 base and J gave up 4 bases, with 17 bases separating them. The CDR3 reads CASSLGVGDTLNQPQHF. CDR3 bases: TGTGCCAGCAGCTTAGGGGTCGGGGACACACTAAATCAGCCCCAGCATTTT.

V gene TRBV27 combines with J gene TRBJ1-1, with a possible D match to TRBD1 (6 bases). Trimming took off 2 bases at V and 4 bases at J, with 11 bases between the two ends. Germline V gene data show CDR1 as MNHEY and CDR2 as SMNVEV (reference sequence). This CDR3 region has 14 residues. The CDR3 bases are TGTGCCAGCAGTTTACGGGGGGGCGGCACTGAAGCTTTCTTT. Translated, it gives CASSLRGGGTEAFF.

This chain joins TRBV19 and TRBJ2-7, with D possibly TRBD2 on 6 matching bases. The V gene's germline CDR1 is LNHDA and CDR2 SQIVND (reference sequence). Trimming pared 0 bases from V and 2 bases from J, leaving 11 bases between. This CDR3 contains 15 residues. DNA of the CDR3: TGTGCCAGTAGTATAGATATGAGGGAGGCCTACGAGCAGTACTTC. As protein: CASSIDMREAYEQYF.

This chain links TRBV5-1 with TRBJ1-2; TRBD1 aligns across 7 bases. The CDR3 covers 13 residues. V gave up 3 bases and J gave up 3 bases; unmatched junction bases: 2. Germline V gene sequence: CDR1 SGHRS, CDR2 YFSETQ. DNA for the CDR3: TGCGCCAGCAGCTGGGACAGTGACTATGGCTACACCTTC. This codes for CASSWDSDYGYTF.

This clone was seen just once. The J gene is TRBJ1-4, the V gene TRBV28; D possibly corresponds to TRBD1 (6 bases). Between the trimmed V and J ends, which lost 3 bases and 6 bases, there was a span of 14 bases. The CDR3 is 15 residues long. Germline V gene lookup returns CDR1 MDHEN and CDR2 SYDVKM. Written as DNA, the CDR3 is TGTGCCAGCAGTTTGGGGGGCTCGATAGATGAAAAACTGTTTTTT. It yields the protein CASSLGGSIDEKLFF.

A single count supports this clone. CDR3 nucleotide sequence: TGTGCCAGCAGCCCATGGACTAGCGGGGGAAAAGATACGCAGTATTTT. Translation: CASSPWTSGGKDTQYF. The rearrangement uses TRBV7-9 and TRBJ2-3; the match to TRBD2 covers 13 bases. Per the germline V gene, CDR1 is SEHNR and CDR2 is FQNEAQ (reference sequence). The CDR3 loop spans 16 amino acids. V trimming: 5 bases; J trimming: 5 bases; junction bases outside the gene matches: 7.

The chain links TRBV5-1 to TRBJ2-7, with TRBD1 matching over 7 bases. Germline loops: CDR1 SGHRS, CDR2 YFSETQ. This CDR3 has 14 amino acids. The V gene end was trimmed by 4 bases and the J gene end by 5 bases; junction bases not matched to a gene: 9. CDR3 in DNA: TGCGCCAGCAGCCTCCAGACAGGGTTCGACGAGCAGTACTTC. It codes for CASSLQTGFDEQYF.